The TCR beta chain described here comes from a study of lung T cells in sarcoidosis with Löfgren's syndrome (dated by TCRdb to the late 2010s). Background on the whole study: Sarcoidosis was characterized as a granulomatous disease that is mostly pulmonary, in which CD4+ T cells accumulate in bronchoalveolar lavage fluid. The repertoire analyses focused on Löfgren's syndrome patients. Study-level results and caveats: Multiple Lofgren's syndrome patients were reported to share TRAV12-1 and TRBV2 CDR3 motifs, a finding that suggests public CD4+ TCR repertoires. Recognition of a sarcoidosis-associated antigen was merely suggested, with the antigen itself still putative and unidentified. Compared with control subjects, Lofgren's syndrome patients were reported to have TRAV12-1 and TRBV2 as the most expanded V gene segments. Analysis of alphabeta pairing showed that TRAV12-1 paired preferentially with TRBV2, and the TCRs formed by this pairing showed CDR3 homology.

Sequencer: Illumina MiSeq. TCRdb passed the public sequencing reads through fastp at Q25 and MiXCR, retaining productive beta sequences. Under each unique CDR3 protein, matching rows form one entry showing the most common genes and DNA. This sample holds about 19,000 distinct CDR3 sequences; around a fifth were observed only once. About 0.71% of the sample is held by the ten biggest clonotypes. This clonotype was recorded many times. Its antigen remains unidentified. One base away there is no much larger clone; base qualities are not given. CDR1 and CDR2 (SEHNR, FQNEAQ) derive from the germline V gene (reference sequence). CDR3 length: 18 amino acids, cysteine to phenylalanine. This entry keeps only the CDR3 DNA: 54 bases, framed from base 1. For this chain, trimming is 5 bases at the V end and 3 bases at the J end, and the number of junction bases without a gene match is 16. CD4+ T cells collected through bronchoalveolar lavage were the source used for profiling TCR repertoires.

The rearranged chain carries TRBV7-9 and TRBJ2-7; 10 central bases correspond to TRBD1. Sequenced: CD4+ T cells from bronchoalveolar lavage. This clonotype was sampled from a human donor with sarcoidosis (Löfgren's syndrome or another form), or a control subject (not recorded which). For the CDR3, the sequence is CASSPRTLRDRGFYEQYF. The DNA sequence reads TGTGCCAGCAGCCCCCGTACCCTTAGGGACAGGGGCTTCTACGAGCAGTACTTC.